This is a list of T cell receptor beta chains from one sample in a study of cytomegalovirus exposure and HLA in healthy donors. The method was immunoSEQ multiplex PCR; TCRdb's version includes in-frame clones alone and lacks a portion of them. The table includes 99,000 or so clones, 76% detected once. Sequencing was performed on PBMCs. Source of these receptors: a man in his forties or fifties in good health and CMV-seropositive. CDR3s include the opening cysteine and the closing phenylalanine or tryptophan. The order of the fields is V gene, D gene, clone size, J gene, CDR3 protein, CDR3 DNA. D genes are given only for firm matches. Expanded clones get a size class; other rows say once, few or many, or leave the size out.

>TRBV28|-|-|TRBJ2-1
CASSSPTRLNEQFF
TGTGCCAGCAGTTCACCCACTAGGTTGAATGAGCAGTTCTTC
>TRBV2|-|-|TRBJ2-7
CASSDSRGSSYEQYF
TGTGCCAGCAGTGATAGCAGGGGCAGCTCCTACGAGCAGTACTTC
>TRBV6-1|TRBD2|-|TRBJ2-7
CASSEVAGVSEQYF
TGTGCCAGCAGTGAAGTAGCGGGAGTAAGCGAGCAGTACTTC
>TRBV5-4|TRBD2|-|TRBJ2-7
CASSRPTSGREHEQYF
TGTGCCAGCAGCCGGCCGACTAGCGGGAGGGAACACGAGCAGTACTTC
>TRBV6-1|-|-|TRBJ1-5
CASRRGGGNQPQHF
TGTGCCAGCAGACGGGGAGGAGGCAATCAGCCCCAGCATTTT
>TRBV11-2|-|few|TRBJ2-7
CASSLLAEGSGGYF
TGTGCCAGCAGCTTATTAGCGGAGGGCTCCGGGGGGTACTTC
>TRBV4-1|TRBD2|-|TRBJ2-3
CASSQVLAGGGGDTQYF
TGCGCCAGCAGCCAAGTACTAGCGGGGGGGGGAGGGGATACGCAGTATTTT
>TRBV30|-|-|TRBJ2-7
CAWSVLRYEQYF
TGTGCCTGGAGTGTACTCCGGTACGAGCAGTACTTC
>TRBV7-8|TRBD1|-|TRBJ1-1
CASSLDRGPNTEAFF
TGTGCCAGCAGCTTAGACAGGGGCCCAAACACTGAAGCTTTCTTT
>TRBV12-5|-|-|TRBJ2-1
CASGFSTDSEQFF
TGTGCTAGTGGTTTTTCAACTGATAGTGAGCAGTTCTTC
>TRBV18|-|once|TRBJ1-6
CASSTRGDNSPLHF
TGTGCCAGCTCGACCCGGGGTGATAATTCACCCCTCCACTTT
>TRBV11-3|TRBD2|-|TRBJ2-3
CASRYGLAGGPDTQYF
TGTGCCAGCAGATACGGACTAGCGGGAGGCCCAGATACGCAGTATTTT
>TRBV11-2|TRBD2|few|TRBJ2-1
CASSRRLAGPYNEQFF
TGTGCCAGCAGCCGCCGACTAGCGGGACCTTACAATGAGCAGTTCTTC
>TRBV7-8|-|once|TRBJ1-4
CASSRGGQLNEKLFF
TGTGCCAGCAGCCGGGGCGGACAGCTTAATGAAAAACTGTTTTTT
>TRBV7-9|-|-|TRBJ2-3
CASSISGSTDTQYF
TGTGCCAGCAGTATCAGCGGTAGCACAGATACGCAGTATTTT
>TRBV6-5|-|-|TRBJ2-1
CASSSRQGGEQFF
TGTGCCAGCAGCTCCAGGCAGGGTGGTGAGCAGTTCTTC
>TRBV4-3|-|-|TRBJ1-3
CASSQDRAGTGNTIYF
TGCGCCAGCAGCCAAGATAGAGCGGGCACTGGAAACACCATATATTTT
>TRBV29-1|TRBD1|-|TRBJ2-5
CSAEGQGRETQYF
TGCAGCGCCGAGGGACAGGGGCGGGAGACCCAGTACTTC
>TRBV9|TRBD2|-|TRBJ2-5
CASSIGSSGGAGLEAQYF
TGTGCCAGCAGCATCGGGAGTAGCGGGGGGGCTGGACTGGAGGCCCAGTACTTC
>TRBV14|-|few|TRBJ2-2
CASSPTRQSTGELFF
TGTGCCAGCAGCCCGACCCGACAGAGTACCGGGGAGCTGTTTTTT
>TRBV7-2|-|-|TRBJ2-4
CASSFAGVSYF
TGTGCCAGCAGCTTTGCAGGGGTTTCGTACTTC
>TRBV18|-|-|TRBJ2-5
CASSPRRVIKETQYF
TGTGCCAGCTCACCACGCCGGGTAATCAAAGAGACCCAGTACTTC
>TRBV5-4|TRBD2|-|TRBJ2-1
CASRTGLAGGFNEQFF
TGTGCCAGCAGGACCGGACTAGCGGGGGGATTCAATGAGCAGTTCTTC
>TRBV11-3|TRBD2|-|TRBJ2-7
CASSLDPRKRGSYEQYF
TGTGCCAGCAGCTTAGACCCCCGGAAGCGGGGCTCCTACGAGCAGTACTTC
>TRBV28|TRBD1|-|TRBJ2-1
CASSSRTGDEQFF
TGTGCCAGCAGTTCCCGGACAGGGGATGAGCAGTTCTTC
>TRBV5-1|TRBD1|-|TRBJ2-7
CASSLGSGGSYEQYF
TGCGCCAGCAGCTTGGGGTCAGGGGGCTCCTACGAGCAGTACTTC